The T cell receptor beta chain described here comes from a study of T cell repertoires in ileal Crohn's disease. Time point of the sample: neoterminal ileum biopsy at postoperative endoscopy, about 6 months after surgery. Repertoires were generated with immunoSEQ multiplex PCR, while TCRdb's copy carries only in-frame clones and drops some. Of about 1,900 clones listed, around 88% are singletons. This clone was counted only a few times. With 1 base clipped from V and 7 bases from J, the junction kept 15 bases outside the gene matches. The CDR3 spans 17 residues. Germline V gene data show CDR1 as SQVTM and CDR2 as ANQGSEA.

The source of this sequence is an adult with Crohn's disease. Specimen: ileal tissue. This chain uses TRBV29-1 with TRBJ1-2; 10 nucleotides match TRBD1. Written as DNA, the CDR3 is TGCAGCGTTGAAGTTGGGACCGCCGGGACAGGGGTGGGTGGCTACACCTTC. This encodes CSVEVGTAGTGVGGYTF.